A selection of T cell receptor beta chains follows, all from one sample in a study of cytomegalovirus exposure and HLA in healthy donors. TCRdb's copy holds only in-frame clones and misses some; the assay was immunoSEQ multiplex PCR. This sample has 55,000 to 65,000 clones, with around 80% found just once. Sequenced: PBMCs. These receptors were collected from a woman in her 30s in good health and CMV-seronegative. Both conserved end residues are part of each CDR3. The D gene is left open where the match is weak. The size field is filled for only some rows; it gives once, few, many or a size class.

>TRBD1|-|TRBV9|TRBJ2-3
TGTGCCAGCAGCGTATTTCAGGGGGCAAATACGCAGTATTTT
CASSVFQGANTQYF
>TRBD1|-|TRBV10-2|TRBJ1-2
TGCGCCAGCAGGTCGGGACAGGGTGATAGTGGCTACACCTTC
CASRSGQGDSGYTF
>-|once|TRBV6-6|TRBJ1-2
TGTGCCAGCAGGCGACAGGCCTATGGCTACACCTTC
CASRRQAYGYTF
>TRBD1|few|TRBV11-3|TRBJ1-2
TGTGCCAGCAGTTCCGGGACAGTGGGAGGCTACACCTTC
CASSSGTVGGYTF
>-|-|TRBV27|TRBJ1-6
TGTGCCAGCAGTTTATCGAGAGTGCTCAATTCACCCCTCCACTTT
CASSLSRVLNSPLHF
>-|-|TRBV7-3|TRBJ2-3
TGTGCCAGCAGCCCCGAGCGGTCCGCAGATACGCAGTATTTT
CASSPERSADTQYF
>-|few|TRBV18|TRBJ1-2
TGTGCCAGCTCACCAGGGAGAGATTACTATGGCTACACCTTC
CASSPGRDYYGYTF
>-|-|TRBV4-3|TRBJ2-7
TGCGCCAGCAGCCCAGGGCCTCAGCAATCAACCTACGAGCAGTACTTC
CASSPGPQQSTYEQYF
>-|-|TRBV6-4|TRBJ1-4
TGTGCCAGCACCGTTTATTTGGCAGGGATTAATGAAAAACTGTTTTTT
CASTVYLAGINEKLFF
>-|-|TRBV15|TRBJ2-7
TGTGCCACCAGCAGGGGGTTACTAGCTAACCGCGAGCAGTACTTC
CATSRGLLANREQYF
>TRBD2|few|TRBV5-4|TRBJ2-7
TGTGCCAGCAGCCAGCGGGACGGCCTCTACGAGCAGTACTTC
CASSQRDGLYEQYF
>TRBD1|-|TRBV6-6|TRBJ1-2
TGTGCCAGCAGTTACCGGATACAGGGGGCGAGGGGCTACACCTTC
CASSYRIQGARGYTF
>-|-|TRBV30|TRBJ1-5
TGTGCCTGGACACCCGACGGGGTTTATCAGCCCCAGCATTTT
CAWTPDGVYQPQHF
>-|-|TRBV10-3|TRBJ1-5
TGTGCCATCAGTGAGAATGAGGGGGATAGTCAGCCCCAGCATTTT
CAISENEGDSQPQHF
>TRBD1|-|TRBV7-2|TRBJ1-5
TGTGCCAGCAGCTCAACAGGGGGTTTGAGCAATCAGCCCCAGCATTTT
CASSSTGGLSNQPQHF
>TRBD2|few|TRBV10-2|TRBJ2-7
TGCGCCAGCAGAGGGAGGACTAGCGGGAACTACGAGCAGTACTTC
CASRGRTSGNYEQYF
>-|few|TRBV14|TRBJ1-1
TGTGCCAGCAGCCAAGAAGTCCGAGGAACTGAAGCTTTCTTT
CASSQEVRGTEAFF
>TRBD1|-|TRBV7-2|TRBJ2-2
TGTGCCAGCAGCCCTGGCGGACAGGCGAACACCGGGGAGCTGTTTTTT
CASSPGGQANTGELFF
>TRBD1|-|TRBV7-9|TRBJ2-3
TGTGCCAGCAGCTTCGGACAGGTAGAGATAGATACGCAGTATTTT
CASSFGQVEIDTQYF
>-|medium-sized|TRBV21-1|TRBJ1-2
TGTGCCAGCAGCAAAAGGACAGCTAACTATGGCTACACCTTC
CASSKRTANYGYTF
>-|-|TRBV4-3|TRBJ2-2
TGCGCCAGCAGCCAAGAGCGGGCGGGGACCGGGGAGCTGTTTTTT
CASSQERAGTGELFF
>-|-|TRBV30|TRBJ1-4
TGTGCCTGGAGTGTACCTCGGGAGACTGAAAAACTGTTTTTT
CAWSVPRETEKLFF
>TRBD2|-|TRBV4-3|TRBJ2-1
TGCGCCAGCAGCCAAGATCTAGCGGGCCCCTACAATGAGCAGTTCTTC
CASSQDLAGPYNEQFF
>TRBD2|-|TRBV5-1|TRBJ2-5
TGCGCCAGCAGCGTCTGGACTAGCGGGAAAGAGACCCAGTACTTC
CASSVWTSGKETQYF
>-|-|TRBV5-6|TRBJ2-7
TGTGCCAGCAGCTTCTGGGGCAGCTCCTACGAGCAGTACTTC
CASSFWGSSYEQYF
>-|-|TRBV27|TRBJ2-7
TGTGCCAGCAGTGGGGCGAGGGGGCGGGACTCCTACGAGCAGTACTTC
CASSGARGRDSYEQYF
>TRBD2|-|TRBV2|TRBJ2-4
TGTGCCAGCAGGGGGGGACTAGCGGGAGGGAAAAACATTCAGTACTTC
CASRGGLAGGKNIQYF
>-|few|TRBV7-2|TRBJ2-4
TGTGCCAGCAGCCGGGCAGGGGCTAACAAAAACATTCAGTACTTC
CASSRAGANKNIQYF
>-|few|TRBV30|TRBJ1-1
TGTGCGGGGAGGGGAGGGTACACTGAAGCTTTCTTT
CAGRGGYTEAFF